This paragraph reports one T cell receptor (beta chain). The target of this receptor is not known. Base qualities were left out, and no much larger clone turns up one base away. The sample belongs to a study of blood T cell repertoires in COVID-19 (dated by TCRdb to about 2020). About the investigation overall: The collaborator samples originated in the United States, Italy and Spain and spanned the acute and convalescent phases of COVID-19. The prospective study material was composed of cDNA or gDNA derived from T cells, B-cell-depleted T cells, or PBMCs. Subjects who had been exposed to COVID-19, were actively infected with it, or had recovered from it provided the deeply sampled blood TCRbeta repertoires that made up the dataset. The repertoires were made available in a free public database intended to serve as a resource for research on the immune response to SARS-CoV-2. Samples were obtained from the ongoing ImmuneRACE study (first 160 participants) and from 1,254 subjects provided by 6 global collaborators. A de-identified subject ID, COVID-19 status, age in years and sex were almost always included in the sample metadata. Where HLA class I and class II types were available, the types were taken from metadata supplied by the sample provider, not from assay-based typing. The paper as a whole reports these results and caveats: Clinical and demographic metadata were provided uncurated, with the amount varying by source and participant.

TCRbeta CDR3 regions were amplified from genomic DNA by means of the immunoSEQ Assay, a bias-controlled multiplex PCR. As for how the authors treated the data: The number of nucleated cells in each sample was estimated from the amplification of reference gene primers within the assay. To quantify the absolute abundance of each unique TCRbeta CDR3 rearrangement, sequence reads were collapsed and filtered. For each sample, productive Simpson clonality was calculated as the square root of Simpson's diversity index across productive rearrangements. In its TCRdb copy, this immuneACCESS table keeps in-frame sequences only and misses some clones. Where compared with another copy, unresolved V genes explain less than half of these, and the others have no known cause. The V and J calls and clone size were taken over from that table, and D and trimming were inferred from the DNA. The sample table records 110,000 or so clones; approximately 81% of these occur just once. About 1.6% of the sample belongs to the ten largest clones.

Whole blood was collected in K2EDTA tubes by collaborating institutions according to the institutions' own protocols. For TCRbeta analysis, collaborator samples were shipped as frozen whole blood, as isolated PBMCs, or as DNA extracted from either sample type. Measured from the cysteine to the phenylalanine, the CDR3 is 17 residues long. Of the read, only the CDR3 DNA is kept; its 51 bases are in frame from base 1. Unmatched junction bases come to 11, with V trimmed by 2 bases and J by 2 bases. Looking up the germline V gene yields CDR1 MNHNS and CDR2 SASEGT. The sequence came from a man aged 45-65 years with acute or convalescent COVID-19. Sequenced material: peripheral blood. Recombination linked TRBV6-1 to TRBJ1-2; 7 central bases correspond to TRBD1. CDR3 reads: CASSEWGWDSVNYGYTF. DNA sequence: TGTGCCAGCAGTGAATGGGGTTGGGACAGTGTAAACTATGGCTACACCTTC.